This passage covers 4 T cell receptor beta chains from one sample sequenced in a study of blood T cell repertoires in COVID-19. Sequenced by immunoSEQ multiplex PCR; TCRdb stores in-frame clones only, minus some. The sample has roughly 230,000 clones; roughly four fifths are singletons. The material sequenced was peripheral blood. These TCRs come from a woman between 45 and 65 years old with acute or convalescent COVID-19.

CDR3 DNA: TGCGCCAGCAGTTTTTGGCCCGACACTGAAGCTTTCTTT. Its protein product is CASSFWPDTEAFF. This rearrangement joins TRBV10-2 to TRBJ1-1; D not resolved. Looked up from germline, CDR1 is WSHSY and CDR2 is SAAADI. The CDR3 runs 13 residues. The germline V and J ends were trimmed by 5 bases and 3 bases, with 10 bases remaining between them.

CDR3: CASSIEQGREQYF. As DNA, the CDR3 is TGCGCCAGCAGCATCGAACAGGGCCGCGAGCAGTACTTC. V gene TRBV5-1 combines with J gene TRBJ2-7, with D possibly TRBD1 on 6 matching bases. CDR3 length: 13 amino acids. Looked up from germline, CDR1 is SGHRS and CDR2 is YFSETQ. The V and J ends lost 4 bases and 6 bases respectively, with 14 bases between them.

The CDR3 loop reads CATSRVAGGYGYTF. The DNA for the CDR3 is TGTGCCACCAGCAGAGTGGCGGGAGGCTATGGCTACACCTTC. V and J are TRBV15 and TRBJ1-2, with no clear D. The CDR3 sequence is 14 residues long. Germline V gene data show CDR1 as LNHNV and CDR2 as YYDKDF (reference sequence). V was pared by 1 base and J by 4 bases, with 10 bases between. Variable domain in full (rest from reference TRBV15 and TRBJ1-2): DAMVIQNPRYQVTQFGKPVTLSCSQTLNHNVMYWYQQKSSQAPKLLFHYYDKDFNNEADTPDNFQSRRPNTSFCFLDIRSPGLGDTAMYLCATSRVAGGYGYTFGSGTRLTVV.

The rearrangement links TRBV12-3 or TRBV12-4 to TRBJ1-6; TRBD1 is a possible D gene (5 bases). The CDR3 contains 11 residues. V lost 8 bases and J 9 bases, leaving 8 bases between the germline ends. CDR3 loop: CASSGGSPLHF. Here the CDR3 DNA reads TGTGCCAGCTCGGGGGGTTCACCCCTCCACTTT.